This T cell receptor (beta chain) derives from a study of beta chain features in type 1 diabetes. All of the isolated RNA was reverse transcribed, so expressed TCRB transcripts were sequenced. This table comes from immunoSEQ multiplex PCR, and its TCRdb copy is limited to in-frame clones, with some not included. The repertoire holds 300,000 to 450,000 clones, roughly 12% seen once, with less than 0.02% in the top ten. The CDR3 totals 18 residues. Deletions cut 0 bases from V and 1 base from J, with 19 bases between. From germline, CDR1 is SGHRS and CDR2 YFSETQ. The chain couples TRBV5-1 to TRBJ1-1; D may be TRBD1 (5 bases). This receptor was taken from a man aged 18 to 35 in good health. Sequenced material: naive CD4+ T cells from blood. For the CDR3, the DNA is TGCGCCAGCAGCTTGGCCCTAAACCAGGGCCTCAAGAACACTGAAGCTTTCTTT. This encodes CASSLALNQGLKNTEAFF.